Listed below are T cell receptor beta chains from one sample, sequenced in a study of shared clonotypes between healthy human individuals. Repertoires were generated with immunoSEQ multiplex PCR, while TCRdb's copy carries only in-frame clones and drops some. The sample has 2 million to 2.5 million clones; almost 96% are singletons. Sequenced input: naive CD4+ T cells sorted from blood. The origin of the receptors is a man aged 18 to 30 in good health. CDR3s include the opening cysteine and the closing phenylalanine or tryptophan. A D gene is named only where the DNA matches it firmly. The listing skips clone size in some rows; elsewhere it reads once, few, many or a size class.

TRBD1	once	TRBV11-1	TRBJ1-6	TGTGCCAGCAGTTTGCGGGACAGGGAGGATTCACCCCTCCACTTT	CASSLRDREDSPLHF
NA	NA	TRBV5-5	TRBJ2-7	TGTGCCAGCAGCTTGGCCCCAGGGGAGGGCGAGCAGTACTTC	CASSLAPGEGEQYF
TRBD2	NA	TRBV11-2	TRBJ2-1	TGTGCCAGCAGCTTTAGGTCTCTAGCGGGAGTTAATGAGCAGTTCTTC	CASSFRSLAGVNEQFF
NA	NA	TRBV18	TRBJ1-6	TGTGCCAGCTCACCAGGGTGGCAGGGCGATTCACCCCTCCACTTT	CASSPGWQGDSPLHF
NA	NA	TRBV9	TRBJ1-1	TGTGCCAGCAGCGTAGGGCCCCCGGGGGGTTACACTGAAGCTTTCTTT	CASSVGPPGGYTEAFF
TRBD2	NA	TRBV28	TRBJ2-3	TGTGCCAGCAGCCAGCGGGGTGGGCAGTATTTT	CASSQRGGQYF
TRBD1	NA	TRBV5-8	TRBJ2-2	TGTGCCAGCAGCCGCACCGGACAGGGGTCCGGGGAGCTGTTTTTT	CASSRTGQGSGELFF
NA	NA	TRBV9	TRBJ1-1	TGTGCCAGCAGCCCGCAAATGAACACTGAAGCTTTCTTT	CASSPQMNTEAFF
NA	NA	TRBV2	TRBJ2-3	TGTGCCAGTTCGGTGGACGGTAGCACAGATACGCAGTATTTT	CASSVDGSTDTQYF
NA	once	TRBV7-9	TRBJ1-1	TGTGCCAGCAGCCAAGGGGACTTGAACACTGAAGCTTTCTTT	CASSQGDLNTEAFF
NA	NA	TRBV19	TRBJ1-1	TGTGCCAGTAGTCCCCTCGCGGACACTGAAGCTTTCTTT	CASSPLADTEAFF
TRBD1	NA	TRBV18	TRBJ2-6	TGTGCCAGCTCACAAACGGGACAGGGGGCGGAAGGGGCCAACGTCCTGACTTTC	CASSQTGQGAEGANVLTF
NA	NA	TRBV7-9	TRBJ1-6	TGTGCCAGCAGCTTATTCCCAGGAGGGGATTCACCCCTCCACTTT	CASSLFPGGDSPLHF
TRBD2	NA	TRBV10-3	TRBJ2-1	TGTGCCATCAGTGAGTCTCGAGCGGGAGTTTTTAATGAGCAGTTCTTC	CAISESRAGVFNEQFF
NA	NA	TRBV6-5	TRBJ1-1	TGTGCCAGCAGTTATCTGGGGACTGAAGCTTTCTTT	CASSYLGTEAFF
NA	NA	TRBV6-1	TRBJ1-4	TGTGCCAGCAGTGGGGGGGAAAAACTGTTTTTT	CASSGGEKLFF
NA	NA	TRBV11-3	TRBJ2-7	TGTGCCAGCAGCCTGGTGGGGGCGTTCCCCAACGAGCAGTACTTC	CASSLVGAFPNEQYF
NA	NA	TRBV4-1	TRBJ1-3	TGCGCCAGCAGCCAAGATCAAGCAGGGGCGCCTGGAAACACCATATATTTT	CASSQDQAGAPGNTIYF
NA	once	TRBV6-6	TRBJ2-2	TGTGCCAGCAGTTACTCGGCTAGCAATGCCGGGGAGCTGTTTTTT	CASSYSASNAGELFF
NA	NA	TRBV19	TRBJ1-5	TGTGCCAGTAGTGCCCCCCACTGGGCCCAACTTGGGGGTAGCAATCAGCCCCAGCATTTT	CASSAPHWAQLGGSNQPQHF
NA	NA	TRBV30	TRBJ2-2	TGTGCCTGGAGTGTACTGAGACAGAACACCGGGGAGCTGTTTTTT	CAWSVLRQNTGELFF
NA	NA	TRBV30	TRBJ1-2	TGTGCCTTAGCAGGGAGAGCCAGGGTACAGGCCTATGGCTACACCTTC	CALAGRARVQAYGYTF
TRBD1	NA	TRBV2	TRBJ1-2	TGTGCCAGCAATCCCAAAGACAGGGGAGGGGATGGCTACACCTTC	CASNPKDRGGDGYTF
NA	once	TRBV5-1	TRBJ1-2	TGCGCCAGCAGCTCAGGAGGGTCCTCCTATGGCTACACCTTC	CASSSGGSSYGYTF
NA	NA	TRBV29-1	TRBJ1-1	TGCAGCGTAGAACTTCAGGGCATGAACACTGAAGCTTTCTTT	CSVELQGMNTEAFF
TRBD1	NA	TRBV7-9	TRBJ2-1	TGTGCCAGCAGCATACTAATGGGACAGGGGGCAGGTGAGCAGTTCTTC	CASSILMGQGAGEQFF
NA	NA	TRBV7-9	TRBJ1-4	TGTGCCAGCAGCTCCGGGGGCAGGGATAGGAGAAAACTGTTTTTT	CASSSGGRDRRKLFF
NA	NA	TRBV2	TRBJ2-2	TGTGCCAGCAGCCCTGACTCCCTACTGACCGGGGAGCTGTTTTTT	CASSPDSLLTGELFF
NA	once	TRBV5-1	TRBJ1-2	TGCGCCAGCAGCTTGGGACCCGGCGACGGCTACACCTTC	CASSLGPGDGYTF